The 7 T cell receptor beta chains below all came from one sample that was sequenced in a study of shared clonotypes between healthy human individuals. The repertoire was sequenced with immunoSEQ multiplex PCR; TCRdb's copy has only in-frame clones and lacks some. The table has over 400,000 clones, 65% to 85% seen once. The specimen was PBMCs. The receptors originated from a middle-aged woman in good health. Some clones in this sample may be carry-over from other donors' samples.

About this clone: A single base is all that separates this from a far larger clone, so a read error is likely. The CDR3 DNA reads as TGTGCCAGATCGGGAGCCAAAAACATTCAGTACTTC. Translating gives CARSGAKNIQYF. The chain recombines TRBV6-5 with TRBJ2-4; no reliable D call. The CDR3 covers 12 residues. The V gene's germline CDR1 is MNHEY and CDR2 SVGAGI. V lost 9 bases to trimming and J lost 0 bases, with 6 bases between them.

This clone has just one count. A far larger clone is a single base away, which makes a read error likely. J is TRBJ2-2 and V is TRBV6-4, with 7 bases lining up with TRBD2. CDR1 is MRHNA, CDR2 SNTAGT, per germline. CDR3 size: 15 residues. For the CDR3, the DNA is TGTGCCAGCAGTGAAGGCGGGGGAGATACCGGGGAGCCGTTTTTT. Amino acids: CASSEGGGDTGEPFF.

The genes are TRBV6-5 and TRBJ2-5; D is uncertain. Germline V gene lookup returns CDR1 MNHEY and CDR2 SVGAGI. V lost 2 bases and J 11 bases, leaving 15 bases between the germline ends. CDR3 length equals 13 residues. DNA of the CDR3: TGTGCCAGCAGTTACCAACGTGATACGGAGCAGTACTTC. Translating gives CASSYQRDTEQYF.

The rearrangement uses TRBV21-1 and TRBJ2-3. TRBV21-1 is marked as a pseudogene. The CDR3 covers 15 residues. CDR3 in amino acids: CASSKDPPQLDTQYF. The CDR3 DNA follows: TGTGCCAGCAGCAAAGACCCCCCTCAGCTGGATACGCAGTATTTT.

To note about this clone: This is likely an artifact of a read error, given a far larger clone one base away. This chain uses TRBV11-2 with TRBJ2-5, with D unclear. CDR3 size: 13 residues. The germline CDR1 and CDR2 sequences are SGHAT and FQNNGV. The CDR3 bases are TGTGCCAGCAGCCCTGGCCCAAGAGAGGCCCAGTACTTC. It specifies CASSPGPREAQYF.

About this clone itself: The likely explanation is a read error, given a far larger clone one base away. The rearrangement uses TRBV30 and TRBJ2-2, with 7 bases fitting TRBD1. This CDR3 is built from 15 residues. Germline trimming cut 2 bases from V and 6 bases from J; bases unmatched to any gene: 9. Germline lookup yields CDR1 GTSNPN and CDR2 SVGIG (reference sequence). The CDR3 DNA is TGTGCCTGGAGTATGACGACAGGGTGTCCCGGGGAGCTGTTTTTT. Translating gives CAWSMTTGCPGELFF. Full variable domain (outside the CDR3, taken from reference TRBV30 and TRBJ2-2): SQTIHQWPATLVQPVGSPLSLECTVEGTSNPNLYWYRQAAGRGLQLLFYSVGIGQISSEVPQNLSASRPQDRQFILSSKKLLLSDSGFYLCAWSMTTGCPGELFFGEGSRLTVL.

This chain connects TRBV11-2 to TRBJ2-7; no reliable D call. This CDR3 has 15 amino acids. The germline V and J ends were trimmed by 1 base and 3 bases, with 13 bases remaining between them. Per germline, CDR1 SGHAT and CDR2 FQNNGV. The CDR3 coding sequence is TGTGCCAGCAGCTTAGGACTGACCCCACTCTACGAGCAGTACTTC. This encodes CASSLGLTPLYEQYF.